Sequencing of this T cell receptor beta chain was carried out in a study of technical replicates of blood from a few donors. This CDR3 contains 16 residues. The V end was cut by 4 bases, the J end by 2 bases, with 18 bases between. Germline V CDR1 and CDR2: MGHRA, YSYEKL. Generated by immunoSEQ multiplex PCR, the TCRdb table keeps only in-frame clones and is missing some. Of under 80,000 clones in the sample, just under 97% were seen once. The source is a human donor in good health. The chain combines TRBV4-1 with TRBJ2-7; D is perhaps TRBD2 (6 bases). Material: T cells isolated from PBMCs. The CDR3 DNA is TGCGCCAGCAGCCCCCATTCAGGAGGGGCGACCTACGAGCAGTACTTC. Encoded protein: CASSPHSGGATYEQYF.